Each of the 10 T cell receptor beta chains below was sequenced from the same sample in a study of CD4 T cells in relation to SARS-CoV-2 and coronaviruses. This table comes from immunoSEQ multiplex PCR, and its TCRdb copy is limited to in-frame clones, with some not included. The table lists about 38,000 clones, around four fifths of them singletons, with about a fifth in the top ten. These receptors lack a known antigen. Source material: memory CD4+ T cells from PBMCs, cultured in vitro. These receptors were taken from an adult with COVID-19.

The chain couples TRBV28 to TRBJ2-2; tentative D call: TRBD2 (7 bases). Germline V lookup: CDR1 MDHEN, CDR2 SYDVKM. V was clipped by 8 bases and J by 5 bases, with 21 bases between them. The CDR3 covers 16 residues. Here the CDR3 DNA reads TGTGCCAGCGGGGGCTTTGCGGGAGCTGGAACCGGGGAGCTGTTTTTT. Protein: CASGGFAGAGTGELFF. The variable domain in full, completed from reference TRBV28 and TRBJ2-2, reads DVKVTQSSRYLVKRTGEKVFLECVQDMDHENMFWYRQDPGLGLRLIYFSYDVKMKEKGDIPEGYSVSREKKERFSLILESASTNQTSMYLCASGGFAGAGTGELFFGEGSRLTVL.

The rearrangement joins TRBV15 to TRBJ2-3, with D hard to call. CDR3 length equals 15 residues. V lost 1 base to trimming and J lost 4 bases, with 12 bases between them. CDR1 and CDR2 from the germline V gene are LNHNV and YYDKDF (reference sequence). CDR3 in amino acids: CATSRVGSSSDTQYF. For the CDR3, the DNA is TGTGCCACCAGCAGAGTAGGGTCGAGCTCAGATACGCAGTATTTT.

The CDR3 loop is CASSQANRGRETQYF. The CDR3 nucleotides are TGCGCCAGCAGCCAAGCGAACAGGGGGCGTGAGACCCAGTACTTC. This chain uses TRBV4-1 with TRBJ2-5; the match to TRBD1 covers 9 bases. CDR3 length: 15 amino acids. In germline, CDR1 is MGHRA, CDR2 YSYEKL. The trim removed 1 base at V and 5 bases at J, leaving 5 bases unmatched.

The rearrangement joins TRBV28 to TRBJ2-5, with 7 bases lining up with TRBD1. Germline lookup yields CDR1 MDHEN and CDR2 SYDVKM. Trimming removed 5 bases from V and 5 bases from J; junction bases left unmatched: 8. The CDR3 contains 14 residues. The CDR3 is CASSPTGDLETQYF. The CDR3 nucleotides are TGTGCCAGCAGTCCAACAGGGGATTTGGAGACCCAGTACTTC. The whole variable domain, remainder taken from reference TRBV28 and TRBJ2-5, is DVKVTQSSRYLVKRTGEKVFLECVQDMDHENMFWYRQDPGLGLRLIYFSYDVKMKEKGDIPEGYSVSREKKERFSLILESASTNQTSMYLCASSPTGDLETQYFGPGTRLLVL.

The chain carries TRBV11-1 and TRBJ2-7, with TRBD1 matching over 7 bases. The CDR3 is 15 residues long. Germline V gene data show CDR1 as SGHAT and CDR2 as FQDESV (reference sequence). After removal of 1 base from V and 6 bases from J, the junction contained 9 bases not matched to a gene. The CDR3 here is CASSLGSRTGTEQYF. The CDR3 DNA is TGTGCCAGCAGCTTAGGGTCTCGGACAGGTACCGAGCAGTACTTC.

The chain uses TRBV7-9 and TRBJ2-3, with 10 bases lining up with TRBD2. The trim removed 3 bases at V and 6 bases at J, leaving 3 bases unmatched. Germline loops: CDR1 SEHNR, CDR2 FQNEAQ (reference sequence). The CDR3 is made up of 14 amino acids. The CDR3, as DNA: TGTGCCAGCAGCTTGCTAGCGGGAGTTGATACGCAGTATTTT. It translates to CASSLLAGVDTQYF.

For this clone: The DNA is omitted, as the CDR3 cannot be located on it reliably, and the CDR3 follows TCRdb's listing. V and J are TRBV6-5 and TRBJ2-7; the listed D gene, TRBD2, was not tested against the DNA. Inclusive of both ends, the CDR3 amounts to 15 amino acids. Germline CDR1 and CDR2: MNHEY and SVGAGI. CDR3 sequence reads: CASSSSTSGRLKQYF.

V usage is TRBV19 and J usage is TRBJ2-7; 7 bases align to TRBD2. The V gene end was trimmed by 8 bases and the J gene end by 2 bases; junction bases not matched to a gene: 9. CDR1 is LNHDA, CDR2 SQIVND, per germline (reference sequence). The CDR3 extends over 14 amino acids. DNA for the CDR3: TGTGCCAGTGGGAGGGTTTCTGACCCCTACGAGCAGTACTTC. Translating it yields CASGRVSDPYEQYF.

The V and J genes are TRBV14 and TRBJ2-3, with 10 bases lining up with TRBD2. J was trimmed by 4 bases and V by 1 base; bases with no gene match: 11. Germline CDR1 SGHDN, CDR2 FVKESK. The CDR3 runs to 18 residues. The DNA of the CDR3 is TGTGCCAGCAGCCAAGGTAGCGGGAGGTACCTTCGGGCAGATACGCAGTATTTT. The encoded protein is CASSQGSGRYLRADTQYF.

The CDR3 DNA follows: TGCGCCAGCATAGCGGCCAGGGAGCAGTATTTT. It translates to CASIAAREQYF. This chain joins TRBV10-2 and TRBJ2-3; tentatively, D is TRBD2 (6 bases). The germline gives CDR1 WSHSY, CDR2 SAAADI. V was cut by 7 bases and J by 11 bases, with 13 bases left in between. The CDR3 has 11 amino acids.